The clone carrying this T cell receptor (beta chain) appeared once. The data stem from a study of blood T cell repertoires in COVID-19. Study-level background: Sites across the United States, Italy and Spain contributed samples from acute and convalescent COVID-19.

Per the authors' pipeline: Amplification from reference gene primers served as the basis for estimated nucleated cell counts. Profiling relied on immunoSEQ multiplex PCR, and the TCRdb table lists in-frame clones only, not all of them. For V, J and clone size, that table is used; D and trimming come from the DNA. The sample holds 70,000 to 95,000 clones, about 90% seen once. The sequenced sample was peripheral blood. The source is a man in his fifties or sixties with COVID-19, enrolled during active disease.

CDR3 in DNA: TGTGCCAGCAGCTGGGACTTGGGGCAGTTCTTC. Its protein product is CASSWDLGQFF. The rearrangement uses TRBV7-9 and TRBJ2-1, with D possibly being TRBD2 (6 bases). The germline CDR1 and CDR2 sequences are SEHNR and FQNEAQ (reference sequence). The CDR3 runs 11 residues. The V end was cut by 4 bases, the J end by 12 bases, with 10 bases between.